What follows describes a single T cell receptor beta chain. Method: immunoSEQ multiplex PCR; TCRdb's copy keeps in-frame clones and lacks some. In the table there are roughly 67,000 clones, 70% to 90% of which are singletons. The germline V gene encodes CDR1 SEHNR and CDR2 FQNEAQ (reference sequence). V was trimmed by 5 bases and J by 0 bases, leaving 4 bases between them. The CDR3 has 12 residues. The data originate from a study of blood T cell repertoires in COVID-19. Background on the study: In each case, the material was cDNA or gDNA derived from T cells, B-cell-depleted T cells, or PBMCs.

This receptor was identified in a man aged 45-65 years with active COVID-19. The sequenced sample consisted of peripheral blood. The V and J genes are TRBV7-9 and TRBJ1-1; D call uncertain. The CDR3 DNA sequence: TGTGCCAGCAGCCCAGTGAACACTGAAGCTTTCTTT. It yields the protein CASSPVNTEAFF.